The rows below give T cell receptor beta chains drawn from one sample of a study of PD-1 blockade in mismatch repair-deficient tumors. The protocol was immunoSEQ multiplex PCR, while the TCRdb copy is restricted to in-frame clones and leaves out a portion. The table records around 40,000 clones, roughly 88% of them present only once. The source material was PBMCs, sampled 38 to 40 weeks after starting pembrolizumab. The receptor set was obtained from an adult with mismatch repair-deficient cancer. CDR3s leave out the opening cysteine and the closing phenylalanine or tryptophan. D genes are given only for firm matches.

V | D | CDR3
TRBV4-1 | NA | ASSQDFFGNQPQH
TRBV7-2 | TRBD1 | ASSLETGGPSEQY
TRBV27 | TRBD2 | ASNLAGASTDTQY
TRBV2 | NA | ARLKEVGGTDTQY
TRBV18 | TRBD1 | ASSPTGEAGNTIY
TRBV4-2 | TRBD1 | ASSQTGGDAEAF
TRBV2 | TRBD1 | ASSPGGWTEAF
TRBV6-5 | NA | ASRHSVGVHQPQH
TRBV28 | TRBD1 | ASSGPGQMNTEAF
TRBV7-7 | TRBD1 | ASSLQGSNQPQH
TRBV29-1 | TRBD2 | SVDSSRGGLDEQY
TRBV27 | NA | ASSKIGIYGYT
TRBV7-9 | NA | ASRRASSYEQY
TRBV5-1 | NA | ASSLAAGSQETQY
TRBV7-3 | NA | ASSLDGPGDYGYT
TRBV19 | NA | ASSRKLIQGSYEQY
TRBV9 | TRBD1 | ASSEGQGRSYNSPLH
TRBV7-8 | NA | ASSLQVRDGTF
TRBV7-9 | NA | ASRLASSYEQY
TRBV28 | NA | ASSGPESRRPQH
TRBV7-8 | TRBD1 | ASSPKGQTGYEQY
TRBV28 | TRBD1 | ASSYTGGGNTGELF
TRBV4-1 | TRBD1 | ASSQDIGDRGYGYT
TRBV28 | NA | ASSLGGGNQPQH
TRBV6-6 | TRBD2 | ASSLPSGFNEQF
TRBV7-8 | TRBD2 | ASSSGSGRSTDTQY
TRBV27 | NA | ASSLSRGSGLYNEQF
TRBV28 | TRBD2 | ASSPLGLAGAPGTDTQY
TRBV4-2 | NA | ASSQDIGGTQPQH
TRBV29-1 | NA | SVEDRGTGRGKYGYT
TRBV30 | NA | AWRSPGFGETQY
TRBV5-1 | NA | ASSLIRVFSYEQY
TRBV19 | TRBD2 | ASTLRAGAISYEQY
TRBV4-1 | TRBD1 | ASSQDRGTGGYEQY
TRBV6-1 | NA | ASGGGNQPQH
TRBV19 | NA | ASSIGNRAETQY
TRBV5-1 | TRBD1 | ASSGATGYGSPLH
TRBV2 | NA | ASRGDSISSYNEQF
TRBV21-1 | NA | ARGHYEAF
TRBV9 | NA | ASSVGIHSTNEKLF
TRBV13 | NA | ASSTGTYEQY
TRBV4-2 | NA | ASSQEWGDSPLH
TRBV7-7 | NA | ASSLLPGQLRREGNTDTQY
TRBV9 | TRBD2 | ASSVSLVGWTSGRPNEQF
TRBV9 | NA | ASSSGGNTYNEQF
TRBV7-9 | NA | ASSLRQTGEAF
TRBV28 | TRBD1 | ASSGGQYTEAF
TRBV30 | NA | AWSVLFEETQY
TRBV2 | NA | ASSADSYATNEKLF
TRBV30 | TRBD2 | AWSVLRAGGGTVQF
TRBV9 | NA | ASSVDEYYEQY
TRBV28 | NA | ASSLPIPRVSEDYEQY
TRBV6-6 | NA | ASTHGMGSPLH